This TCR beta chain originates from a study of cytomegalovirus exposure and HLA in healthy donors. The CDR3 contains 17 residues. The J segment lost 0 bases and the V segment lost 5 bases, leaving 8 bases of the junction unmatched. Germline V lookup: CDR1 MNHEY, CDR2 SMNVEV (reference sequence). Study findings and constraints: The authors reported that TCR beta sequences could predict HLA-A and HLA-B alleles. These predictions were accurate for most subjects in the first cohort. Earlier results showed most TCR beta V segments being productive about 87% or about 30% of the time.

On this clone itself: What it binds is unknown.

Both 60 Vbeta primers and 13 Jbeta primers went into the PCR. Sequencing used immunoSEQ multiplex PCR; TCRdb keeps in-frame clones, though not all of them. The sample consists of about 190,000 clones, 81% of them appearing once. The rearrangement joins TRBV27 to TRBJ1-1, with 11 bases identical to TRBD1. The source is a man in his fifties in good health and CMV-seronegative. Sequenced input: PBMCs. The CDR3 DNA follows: TGTGCCAGCAGTCCGCGGACAGGGGGCCTAATGAACACTGAAGCTTTCTTT. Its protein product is CASSPRTGGLMNTEAFF.